This T cell receptor (beta chain) was documented in a study of molecular identifiers for immune sequencing clone quantification. TCRdb redid the calling of the PCR reads with MiXCR, one entry per CDR3 protein. The data show around 460,000 distinct CDR3 sequences, 25% seen once. It was from roughly 21,000 to 960,000 sorted cells, with 10%, 30% or 50% RNA, that naive CD8 libraries came. Trimming took 6 bases from V and 2 from J, leaving 10 bases between them. In germline, CDR1 is MNHEY, CDR2 SMNVEV (reference sequence). CDR3 length: 13 amino acids. The receptor was isolated from a human donor in good health. Some libraries in this study had Jurkat cell RNA spiked in. The sequenced sample was naive CD8+ T cells from blood, with Jurkat cell RNA spiked in. Noted subset: FACS-sorted CD8+CD4-CCR7+CD45RA+ naive T cells. The chain recombines TRBV27 with TRBJ2-5, with D possibly TRBD2 on 6 matching bases. CDR3 in DNA: TGTGCCAGCAGCGGAGGGGCACAAGAGACCCAGTACTTC. This sequence encodes CASSGGAQETQYF.